Detailed here is one T cell receptor (beta chain). The data belong to a study of cytomegalovirus exposure and HLA in healthy donors. V lost 6 bases, J lost 0 bases, and 7 bases stayed unmatched. This CDR3 region has 16 residues. The germline V gene has CDR1 MNHEY and CDR2 SMNVEV (reference sequence). PCR involved 60 Vbeta and 13 Jbeta primers. Using immunoSEQ multiplex PCR, the repertoire was profiled, and TCRdb retains in-frame clones only, with some absent. The table has tens of thousands of clones, 86% seen once. The clonotype comes from a woman aged 40 to 50 in good health and CMV-seropositive. The sequenced sample consisted of PBMCs. The V gene is TRBV27, the J gene TRBJ2-1; 8 bases fit TRBD1. The DNA of the CDR3 is TGTGCCAGCAGGACCAGGGGGCGGAGCTCCTACAATGAGCAGTTCTTC. The encoded protein is CASRTRGRSSYNEQFF.